This entry lists 9 T cell receptor beta chains sequenced from one sample in a study of CD8+ T cells in alopecia areata. Reverse transcription of extracted RNA yielded cDNA, which provided the sequencing template. TCRdb's copy holds only in-frame clones and misses some; the assay was immunoSEQ multiplex PCR. The sample records some 80,000 clones, around 60% being singletons. Treatment here: oral pan-JAK inhibitor, 5-10 mg twice daily. Source: CD8+ T cells sorted from blood, taken at week 24, from a patient treated with tofacitinib. These receptors all stem from a human donor with alopecia areata.

V is TRBV7-8 and J is TRBJ2-3; 8 bases line up with TRBD2. V lost 5 bases and J lost 2; bases outside the gene matches: 9. This CDR3 is 16 amino acids long. Germline V gives CDR1 SGHVS, CDR2 FQNEAQ. CDR3 DNA: TGTGCCAGCAGCCCCCGGCGGGGGGCCCCCACAGATACGCAGTATTTT. It specifies CASSPRRGAPTDTQYF.

This clone was counted once. The chain is built from TRBV7-9 and TRBJ1-1; no definite D call. Deletions cut 4 bases from V and 4 bases from J, with 13 bases between. Germline V lookup: CDR1 SEHNR, CDR2 FQNEAQ (reference sequence). This CDR3 contains 14 residues. As DNA, the CDR3 is TGTGCCAGCAGCTCTAGCGAGTTATCCACTGAAGCTTTCTTT. This sequence encodes CASSSSELSTEAFF.

The chain uses TRBV27 and TRBJ2-1; TRBD2 matches 11 bases. Germline V CDR1 and CDR2: MNHEY, SMNVEV (reference sequence). CDR3 length: 15 amino acids. V shed 8 bases and J 6 bases; nucleotides not matched to a gene: 9. The CDR3, as DNA: TGTGCCAGCCCCCGGGCTAGCGGGAGGTTCAATGAGCAGTTCTTC. This sequence encodes CASPRASGRFNEQFF.

This clone appeared a few times. The chain has TRBV7-9 and TRBJ1-2; 8 nucleotides agree with TRBD1. Germline lookup yields CDR1 SEHNR and CDR2 FQNEAQ (reference sequence). The CDR3 spans 13 residues. The V and J ends lost 3 bases and 4 bases, in that order; junction bases with no gene match: 1. This CDR3 reads CASSFGTGYGYTF. DNA of the CDR3: TGTGCCAGCAGCTTCGGGACAGGCTATGGCTACACCTTC.

The CDR3 spells CASSFSRQSSYEQYF. The CDR3 DNA is TGTGCCAGCAGCTTCTCCAGACAGTCCTCCTACGAGCAGTACTTC. The J gene is TRBJ2-7, the V gene TRBV13; a possible D gene is TRBD1 (5 bases). The germline V and J ends were trimmed by 3 bases and 0 bases, with 12 bases remaining between them. Germline V gene lookup returns CDR1 PRHDT and CDR2 FYEKMQ (reference sequence). This CDR3 is built from 15 residues.

This clone was observed a few times. The CDR3 reads CASSPRDRGEEQYF. As DNA, the CDR3 is TGCGCCAGCAGTCCCCGGGACAGGGGAGAAGAGCAGTACTTC. The V call is TRBV23-1, the J call TRBJ2-7; 10 positions agree with TRBD1. TRBV23-1 is known as an ORF, though its function is uncertain. The CDR3 is made up of 14 amino acids. The V gene end was trimmed by 4 bases and the J gene end by 7 bases; junction bases not matched to a gene: 7.

This clone was detected ten times or more. The V call is TRBV4-3, the J call TRBJ2-5, with TRBD1 identical over 10 bases. From germline, CDR1 is LGHNA and CDR2 YSLEER. Trimming took 4 bases from V and 3 from J; bases not matched to a gene: 2. This CDR3 comprises 14 residues. DNA for the CDR3: TGCGCCAGCAGCCTTGGGACAGGGGAAGAGACCCAGTACTTC. This gives the protein CASSLGTGEETQYF.

This chain links TRBV27 with TRBJ1-2; the match to TRBD1 covers 8 bases. The CDR3 contains 14 residues. Germline V CDR1 and CDR2: MNHEY, SMNVEV (reference sequence). Losses at the gene ends were 5 bases for V and 3 bases for J; bases not matched to a gene: 5. The CDR3 is CASSPGTGYYGYTF. The CDR3 DNA is TGTGCCAGCAGTCCGGGGACAGGTTACTATGGCTACACCTTC.

This clone has only a few counts. The rearrangement links TRBV25-1 to TRBJ2-1; tentative D call: TRBD2 (6 bases). Germline V lookup: CDR1 MGHDK, CDR2 SYGVNS. The ends were cut back, 2 bases at V and 0 bases at J, with 11 bases in the middle. The CDR3 extends over 16 amino acids. The CDR3 loop is CASSEPAGSSYNEQFF. The CDR3 DNA reads TGTGCCAGCAGTGAACCCGCCGGGAGCTCCTACAATGAGCAGTTCTTC.